These 17 T cell receptor beta chains came from one sample sequenced in a study of blood T cell repertoires in COVID-19. The assay was immunoSEQ multiplex PCR, and TCRdb's table has in-frame clones only and misses some. The table lists over 45,000 clones, 80% to 90% of them singletons. Input material: peripheral blood. The receptors shown here come from a woman older than 75 with acute or convalescent COVID-19.

The chain couples TRBV3-1 (or the pseudogene TRBV3-2) to TRBJ1-2; D remains ambiguous. The CDR3 length is 13 residues. Germline assignment: CDR1 LGHDT and CDR2 YNNKEL (reference sequence). Deletions cut 4 bases from V and 5 bases from J, with 11 bases between. The DNA for the CDR3 is TGTGCCAGCAGCCCCTCGGGCGGGTATGGCTACACCTTC. Translating gives CASSPSGGYGYTF.

The CDR3 DNA reads as TGCGCCAGCAGCTTGGGCGGGTACCAAGAGACCCAGTACTTC. Its translation: CASSLGGYQETQYF. The chain recombines TRBV5-1 with TRBJ2-5, with D perhaps TRBD2 (5 bases). The CDR3 loop spans 14 amino acids. The germline gives CDR1 SGHRS, CDR2 YFSETQ. The V gene lost 0 bases and the J gene lost 0 bases, with 6 bases spanning the gap.

The chain links TRBV5-4 to TRBJ1-6; TRBD1 matches 9 bases. This CDR3 is 14 amino acids long. V lost 5 bases to trimming and J lost 8 bases; unmatched junction nucleotides: 5. Germline V gene data show CDR1 as SGHNT and CDR2 as YYREEE (reference sequence). CDR3 sequence: CASSSGQGDSPLHF. The CDR3 DNA is TGTGCCAGCAGTTCGGGACAGGGAGATTCACCCCTCCACTTT.

The genes are TRBV20-1 and TRBJ2-1; D is possibly TRBD1 (6 bases). The V end lost 8 bases, the J end lost 7 bases, and 12 bases lay between the germline ends. CDR1 is DFQATT, CDR2 SNEGSKA, per germline (reference sequence). The CDR3 covers 11 residues. The CDR3 region is CSPKQGNEQFF. The DNA of the CDR3 is TGCAGTCCCAAACAGGGAAATGAGCAGTTCTTC.

The V call is TRBV5-1, the J call TRBJ2-1, with TRBD1 identical over 10 bases. Per germline, CDR1 SGHRS and CDR2 YFSETQ. The CDR3 runs 15 residues. V gave up 0 bases and J gave up 5 bases; unmatched junction bases: 2. The CDR3 here is CASSLGGQGNNEQFF. The CDR3, as DNA: TGCGCCAGCAGCTTGGGGGGACAGGGGAACAATGAGCAGTTCTTC.

The rearrangement uses TRBV9 and TRBJ1-4; D remains unclear. The germline CDR1 and CDR2 sequences are SGDLS and YYNGEE. The V end lost 3 bases, the J end lost 7 bases, and 16 bases lay between the germline ends. CDR3 length equals 15 residues. DNA of the CDR3: TGTGCCAGCAGCGGGGGTTTCGGGGTTGGTGAAAAACTGTTTTTT. This translates into CASSGGFGVGEKLFF.

CDR3 sequence reads: CASSLQGDGVWDTQYF. CDR3 bases: TGCGCCAGCAGCTTGCAAGGGGATGGGGTGTGGGATACGCAGTATTTT. The J gene is TRBJ2-3, the V gene TRBV5-1; D is possibly TRBD1 (5 bases). CDR1 is SGHRS and CDR2 is YFSETQ in the germline V gene. The CDR3 is made up of 16 amino acids. V shed 1 base and J shed 6 bases, with 18 bases lying between them.

The chain is built from TRBV5-1 and TRBJ2-6, with 9 bases lining up with TRBD2. V lost 4 bases to trimming and J lost 0 bases; unmatched junction nucleotides: 8. Germline CDR1 reads SGHRS; CDR2 reads YFSETQ. The CDR3 covers 18 residues. This CDR3 is CASSTASGARSGANVLTF. In DNA, the CDR3 is TGCGCCAGCAGCACCGCTAGCGGGGCCCGCTCTGGGGCCAACGTCCTGACTTTC.

The chain recombines TRBV5-4 with TRBJ1-1, with 7 bases fitting TRBD1. The V and J ends lost 4 bases and 1 base, in that order; junction bases with no gene match: 10. The V gene's germline CDR1 is SGHNT and CDR2 YYREEE (reference sequence). The CDR3 extends over 16 amino acids. The DNA of the CDR3 is TGTGCCAGCAGCCCGGTCTTAGGACAGGAGAACACTGAAGCTTTCTTT. Translation gives CASSPVLGQENTEAFF. Together with reference TRBV5-4 and TRBJ1-1, the CDR3 gives the full variable domain: ETGVTQSPTHLIKTRGQQVTLRCSSQSGHNTVSWYQQALGQGPQFIFQYYREEENGRGNFPPRFSGLQFPNYSSELNVNALELDDSALYLCASSPVLGQENTEAFFGQGTRLTVV.

This rearrangement joins TRBV24-1 to TRBJ2-1; D remains unclear. The V gene lost 0 bases and the J gene lost 9 bases, with 8 bases spanning the gap. Germline CDR1 is KGHDR and CDR2 is SFDVKD. This CDR3 has 13 residues. The CDR3 sequence is CATSDLGRGEQFF. Here the CDR3 DNA reads TGTGCCACCAGTGATTTGGGTCGAGGTGAGCAGTTCTTC.

The rearrangement uses TRBV5-5 and TRBJ2-7, with 14 bases identical to TRBD2. The CDR3 has 15 residues. V shed 0 bases, J shed 4 bases, and the junction held 0 bases outside the gene matches. Germline values: CDR1 SGHKS, CDR2 YYEKEE (reference sequence). CDR3 sequence: CASSLGLAGGYEQYF. The CDR3 DNA sequence: TGTGCCAGCAGCTTGGGACTAGCGGGGGGGTACGAGCAGTACTTC.

The chain joins TRBV3-1 (or the pseudogene TRBV3-2) to TRBJ1-2, with a tentative D call TRBD1 (5 bases). CDR3 size: 15 residues. The V and J ends lost 4 bases and 2 bases respectively, with 14 bases between them. Germline CDR1 reads LGHDT; CDR2 reads YNNKEL (reference sequence). DNA for the CDR3: TGTGCCAGCAGCCCCCGCCTCAGGGCGAACTATGGCTACACCTTC. Its protein product is CASSPRLRANYGYTF.

V usage is TRBV11-2 and J usage is TRBJ1-5; D is unresolved. The CDR3 totals 15 residues. Between the trimmed V and J ends, which lost 0 bases and 4 bases, there was a span of 10 bases. In germline, CDR1 is SGHAT, CDR2 FQNNGV. CDR3 protein: CASSLDTGRNQPQHF. CDR3 DNA: TGTGCCAGCAGCTTAGACACGGGGAGAAATCAGCCCCAGCATTTT.

This clone was seen a handful of times. The V and J genes are TRBV7-9 and TRBJ2-1, with a possible D match to TRBD2 (6 bases). CDR3 length equals 12 residues. Germline lookup yields CDR1 SEHNR and CDR2 FQNEAQ (reference sequence). V gave up 1 base and J gave up 15 bases, with 13 bases separating them. In nucleotides, the CDR3 is TGTGCCAGCAGCTTAGGGGGGGTCTTCCCGTTCTTC. This encodes CASSLGGVFPFF.

V usage is TRBV11-2 and J usage is TRBJ2-3; D unclear. The CDR3 runs 15 residues. V lost 2 bases to trimming and J lost 10 bases, with 19 bases between them. CDR1 is SGHAT, CDR2 FQNNGV, per germline. CDR3 loop: CASSLLTSNPLAQYF. CDR3 nucleotides: TGTGCCAGCAGCTTACTGACTTCAAACCCGTTGGCGCAGTATTTT. The full variable domain, with the rest looked up from reference TRBV11-2 and TRBJ2-3, is EAGVAQSPRYKIIEKRQSVAFWCNPISGHATLYWYQQILGQGPKLLIQFQNNGVVDDSQLPKDRFSAERLKGVDSTLKIQPAKLEDSAVYLCASSLLTSNPLAQYFGPGTRLTVL.

V and J are TRBV5-1 and TRBJ1-2, with TRBD1 matching 8 bases. The CDR3 extends over 16 amino acids. Germline V gives CDR1 SGHRS, CDR2 YFSETQ. J was trimmed by 1 base and V by 0 bases; bases with no gene match: 5. The CDR3 spells CASSLGGTGDNYGYTF. The DNA for the CDR3 is TGCGCCAGCAGCTTGGGCGGGACAGGAGATAACTATGGCTACACCTTC.

J is TRBJ2-3 and V is TRBV4-1; D not resolved. This CDR3 is 17 amino acids long. V lost 1 base to trimming and J lost 4 bases, with 18 bases between them. Germline-derived CDR1 and CDR2 are MGHRA and YSYEKL. The CDR3 protein is CASSQVGDSRRADTQYF. In nucleotides, the CDR3 is TGCGCCAGCAGCCAAGTAGGAGACTCACGTCGGGCAGATACGCAGTATTTT.